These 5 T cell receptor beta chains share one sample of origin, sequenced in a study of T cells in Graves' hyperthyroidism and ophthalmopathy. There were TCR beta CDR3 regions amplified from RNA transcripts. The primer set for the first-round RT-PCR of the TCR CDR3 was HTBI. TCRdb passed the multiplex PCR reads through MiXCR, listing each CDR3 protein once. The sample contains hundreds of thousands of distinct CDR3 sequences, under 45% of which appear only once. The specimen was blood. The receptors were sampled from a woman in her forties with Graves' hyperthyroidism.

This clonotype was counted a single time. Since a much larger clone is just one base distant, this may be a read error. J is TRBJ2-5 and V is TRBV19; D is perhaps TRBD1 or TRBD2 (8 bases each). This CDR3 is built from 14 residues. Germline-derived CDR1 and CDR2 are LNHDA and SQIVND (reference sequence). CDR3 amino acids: CAGSTTSATGAQYF. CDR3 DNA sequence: TGTGCCGGTAGTACGACTAGCGCGACAGGGGCCCAGTACTTC.

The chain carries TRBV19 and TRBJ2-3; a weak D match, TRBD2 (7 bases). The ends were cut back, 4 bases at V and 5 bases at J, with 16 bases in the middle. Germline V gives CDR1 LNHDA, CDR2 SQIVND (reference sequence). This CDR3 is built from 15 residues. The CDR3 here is CASSKVSGEGDTQYF. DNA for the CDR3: TGTGCCAGTAGTAAGGTTTCAGGGGAGGGAGATACGCAGTATTTT.

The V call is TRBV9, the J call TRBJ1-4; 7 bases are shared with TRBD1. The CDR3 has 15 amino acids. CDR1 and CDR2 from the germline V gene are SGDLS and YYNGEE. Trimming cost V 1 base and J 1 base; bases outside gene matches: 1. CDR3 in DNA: TGTGCCAGCAGCGTAAGACAGGGAACTAATGAAAAACTGTTTTTT. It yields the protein CASSVRQGTNEKLFF. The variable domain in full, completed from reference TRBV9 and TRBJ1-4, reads DSGVTQTPKHLITATGQRVTLRCSPRSGDLSVYWYQQSLDQGLQFLIQYYNGEERAKGNILERFSAQQFPDLHSELNLSSLELGDSALYFCASSVRQGTNEKLFFGSGTQLSVL.

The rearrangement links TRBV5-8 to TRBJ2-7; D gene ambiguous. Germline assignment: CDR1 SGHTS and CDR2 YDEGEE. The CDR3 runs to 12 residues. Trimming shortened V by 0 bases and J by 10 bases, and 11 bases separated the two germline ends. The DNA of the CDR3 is TGTGCCAGCAGCTTGGACACGGACGTTCAGTACTTC. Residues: CASSLDTDVQYF.

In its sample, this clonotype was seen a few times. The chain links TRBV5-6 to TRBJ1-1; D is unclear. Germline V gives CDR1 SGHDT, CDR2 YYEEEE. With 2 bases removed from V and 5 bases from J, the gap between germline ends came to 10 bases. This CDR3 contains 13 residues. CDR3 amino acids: CASSFRWGTEAFF. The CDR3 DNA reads TGTGCCAGCAGCTTTCGTTGGGGAACTGAAGCTTTCTTT.